The source of this T cell receptor beta chain is a study of human T cells and chemical hapten exposure. Each CDR3 protein gets one entry after TCRdb re-called the RACE reads with MiXCR. The table includes 150,000 to 200,000 distinct CDR3 sequences, about 22% detected once. Germline lookup yields CDR1 SGHTA and CDR2 FQGNSA. Trimming cost V 1 base and J 4 bases, with 11 bases left between them. This CDR3 is 14 amino acids long. This clonotype occurred a few times. Sample time point: patch test 3, about 24 weeks after DPC sensitization. The treatment was: therapeutic diphenylcyclopropenone sensitization with weekly scalp DPC.

This sample comprised whole blood, obtained in connection with sensitization to the hapten diphenylcyclopropenone (DPC). The V call is TRBV7-2, the J call TRBJ2-7, with D possibly TRBD2 on 5 matching bases. The receptor's source is a woman aged 40-49 years with alopecia areata. Some clones in this sample may be carry-over from other donors' samples. The CDR3, as DNA: TGTGCCAGCAGCTTAGGTGGGAGTGCGTACGAGCAGTACTTC. Translating gives CASSLGGSAYEQYF.